Included here is one T cell receptor (beta chain) sequence, with context. Trimming cost V 4 bases and J 6 bases, with 8 bases left between them. Germline assignment: CDR1 SEHNR and CDR2 FQNEAQ (reference sequence). CDR3 length: 12 amino acids. The source of the sample is a study of beta chain features in type 1 diabetes. Expressed TCRB transcripts were sequenced because the entire RNA isolate underwent reverse transcription. Produced via immunoSEQ multiplex PCR; TCRdb's table is partial and in-frame only. The sample holds under 900,000 clones, 17% seen once. The source material was naive CD4+ T cells from blood. The chain has TRBV7-9 and TRBJ2-3, with D unclear. The source is a woman younger than 30 in good health. The CDR3 sequence: CASSYLGDTQYF. CDR3 nucleotides: TGTGCCAGCAGCTACCTAGGGGATACGCAGTATTTT.